These 32 T cell receptor beta chains came from one sample sequenced in a study of T-cell reconstitution after alpha-beta-depleted transplantation in children. Researchers prepared the TCRbeta library using unique molecular identifiers, the study reports. TCRdb re-called the PCR reads through MiXCR, storing one row per CDR3 protein. The table shows roughly 790,000 distinct CDR3 sequences, with 16% occurring only once. Sequenced here: PBMCs, mostly from graft donor cells, sampled 360 days after TCRalphabeta/CD19-depleted stem cell transplant. Source of these receptors: a male patient younger than 18 who had a stem cell transplant for acute lymphoblastic leukemia, so the T cells may come from the graft donor.

This chain joins TRBV2 and TRBJ1-1; 11 bases align to TRBD1. The length of the CDR3 is 13 residues. V lost 11 bases and J lost 7; bases outside the gene matches: 9. The germline gives CDR1 SNHLY, CDR2 FYNNEI. The CDR3 is CAAKGQGEFEAFF. In DNA form, the CDR3 reads TGTGCCGCTAAGGGACAGGGGGAATTTGAAGCTTTCTTT.

This clonotype was observed many times. The chain employs TRBV20-1 and TRBJ2-7; D gene uncertain. Germline CDR1 and CDR2: DFQATT and SNEGSKA (reference sequence). The CDR3 covers 15 residues. Trimming pared 2 bases from V and 0 bases from J, leaving 14 bases between. This CDR3 reads CSARSLTQISYEQYF. The CDR3 nucleotides are TGCAGTGCTAGATCTTTGACACAGATCTCCTACGAGCAGTACTTC.

The rearrangement joins TRBV5-1 to TRBJ1-6, with D tentatively TRBD1 (6 bases). Germline assignment: CDR1 SGHRS and CDR2 YFSETQ. Trimming cost V 5 bases and J 9 bases, with 9 bases left between them. The CDR3 has 12 residues. The CDR3 DNA reads as TGCGCCAGCAGACAGGGAACTTCACCCCTCCACTTT. Residues: CASRQGTSPLHF.

V and J are TRBV5-1 and TRBJ2-1; 7 bases match TRBD1. Germline V CDR1 and CDR2: SGHRS, YFSETQ. The V and J ends lost 6 bases and 5 bases, in that order; junction bases with no gene match: 11. The length of the CDR3 is 15 residues. The DNA for the CDR3 is TGCGCCAGCACCCGAACAGGGGATGCAGACAATGAGCAGTTCTTC. Amino acid sequence: CASTRTGDADNEQFF.

In this sample, this clonotype turned up a few times. The chain has TRBV29-1 and TRBJ1-1; D might be TRBD1 (6 bases). This CDR3 spans 12 amino acids. Per germline, CDR1 SQVTM and CDR2 ANQGSEA. V was trimmed by 6 bases and J by 4 bases, leaving 12 bases between them. CDR3 in DNA: TGCAGCGTCGGGGGCTGGGGCACTGAAGCTTTCTTT. This sequence encodes CSVGGWGTEAFF.

This clonotype has just a few counts. The chain couples TRBV28 to TRBJ2-4; possibly TRBD2 for D (6 bases). This CDR3 spans 14 amino acids. Germline V gene data show CDR1 as MDHEN and CDR2 as SYDVKM. Trimming stripped 8 bases from V and 0 bases from J, with 11 bases between. The CDR3 loop reads CASRGILAKNIQYF. CDR3 DNA sequence: TGTGCCAGCCGCGGGATCTTAGCCAAAAACATTCAGTACTTC.

V usage is TRBV20-1 and J usage is TRBJ2-3; TRBD2 agrees at 12 bases. Germline V gene lookup returns CDR1 DFQATT and CDR2 SNEGSKA (reference sequence). This CDR3 has 16 amino acids. V gave up 3 bases and J gave up 0 bases; unmatched junction bases: 4. The DNA of the CDR3 is TGCAGTGCTAGCTTCACTAGCGGGAGGAGCACAGATACGCAGTATTTT. Translating gives CSASFTSGRSTDTQYF.

V is TRBV3-1 and J is TRBJ2-3, with 8 nucleotides matching TRBD2. V gave up 4 bases and J gave up 14 bases; unmatched junction bases: 8. Germline values: CDR1 LGHDT, CDR2 YNNKEL (reference sequence). The CDR3 covers 12 residues. This chain's CDR3 is CASSLLAGQSYF. The CDR3 DNA follows: TGTGCCAGCAGCCTCCTAGCGGGCCAGTCGTATTTT.

A few counts support this clonotype. The rearrangement uses TRBV20-1 and TRBJ2-6; D is perhaps TRBD1 or TRBD2 (5 bases each). This CDR3 is 14 amino acids long. CDR1 DFQATT and CDR2 SNEGSKA come from the germline V gene (reference sequence). Trimming stripped 7 bases from V and 2 bases from J, with 12 bases between. The CDR3 DNA sequence: TGCAGTGTCCCTGGGGGACCTGGGGCCAACGTCCTGACTTTC. Its translation is CSVPGGPGANVLTF.

The chain combines TRBV10-3 with TRBJ2-3; the match to TRBD2 covers 15 bases. The junction had 4 bases not matched to a gene; V was cut back by 6 bases and J by 0 bases. Germline CDR1 and CDR2: ENHRY and SYGVKD. CDR3 length: 17 residues. The CDR3 sequence: CAIRSGLAGGSTDTQYF. Here the CDR3 DNA reads TGTGCCATCAGATCTGGACTAGCGGGGGGGAGCACAGATACGCAGTATTTT.

This clonotype was found a few times. V and J are TRBV12-3 or TRBV12-4 and TRBJ1-2, with a tentative D call TRBD1 (5 bases). The CDR3 has 18 amino acids. V lost 10 bases to trimming and J lost 0 bases, with 27 bases between them. The CDR3 nucleotides are TGTGCCACCACATTCGCCCCGCCTTCAGGGAAATCTAACTATGGCTACACCTTC. This codes for CATTFAPPSGKSNYGYTF.

This clonotype was detected only a few times. This chain joins TRBV11-2 and TRBJ2-1; D remains ambiguous. V lost 5 bases and J 0 bases, leaving 11 bases between the germline ends. The CDR3 runs 15 residues. Germline CDR1 SGHAT, CDR2 FQNNGV. The CDR3 protein is CASSPSHGSYNEQFF. For the CDR3, the DNA is TGTGCCAGCAGCCCTAGTCACGGCTCCTACAATGAGCAGTTCTTC.

The CDR3: CASGRTSGNQPQHF. For the CDR3, the DNA is TGTGCCAGCGGCCGGACCTCGGGCAATCAGCCCCAGCATTTT. The V call is TRBV5-5, the J call TRBJ1-5; D remains ambiguous. Deletions cut 7 bases from V and 2 bases from J, with 13 bases between. This CDR3 spans 14 amino acids. Germline CDR1 reads SGHKS; CDR2 reads YYEKEE (reference sequence).

CDR3 in amino acids: CASSQGLSISGQETQYF. CDR3 coding DNA: TGTGCCAGCAGCCAAGGCCTTTCAATCTCAGGGCAAGAGACCCAGTACTTC. This sequence joins TRBV3-1 and TRBJ2-5; TRBD1 is a possible D gene (5 bases). The ends were cut back, 1 base at V and 2 bases at J, with 17 bases in the middle. The V gene's germline CDR1 is LGHDT and CDR2 YNNKEL (reference sequence). There are 17 residues in the CDR3.

CDR3 loop: CASSWALRGYTF. For the CDR3, the DNA is TGTGCCAGCAGTTGGGCCCTACGGGGCTACACCTTC. The chain joins TRBV12-3 or TRBV12-4 to TRBJ1-2; D is undetermined. The CDR3 covers 12 residues. V was clipped by 4 bases and J by 8 bases, with 11 bases between them.

The CDR3 coding sequence is TGTGCCAGCAGTTTATTTAGTAGTTTAAGCTCTGGGGCCAACGTCCTGACTTTC. Protein sequence: CASSLFSSLSSGANVLTF. The V gene is TRBV27, the J gene TRBJ2-6; D gene unclear. Germline V gene sequence: CDR1 MNHEY, CDR2 SMNVEV (reference sequence). The CDR3 length is 18 residues. Trimming shortened V by 1 base and J by 0 bases, and 13 bases separated the two germline ends.

The chain is built from TRBV6-1 and TRBJ2-7; 12 bases line up with TRBD2. CDR3 length: 14 residues. J lost 5 bases, V lost 8 bases, and 7 bases had no gene match. Germline V gene sequence: CDR1 MNHNS, CDR2 SASEGT. The CDR3 DNA reads as TGTGCCAGCGCTCTAGCGGGAGGGAGGGACGAGCAGTACTTC. Its translation: CASALAGGRDEQYF.

The genes are TRBV3-1 and TRBJ2-3, with D tentatively TRBD1 (5 bases). V was cut by 3 bases and J by 2 bases, with 12 bases left in between. The length of the CDR3 is 15 residues. Germline CDR1 and CDR2: LGHDT and YNNKEL (reference sequence). For the CDR3, the DNA is TGTGCCAGCAGCCATCCTCCAGGGAACACAGATACGCAGTATTTT. It codes for CASSHPPGNTDTQYF.

The count of this clonotype is one. The chain joins TRBV11-3 to TRBJ2-2, with 9 nucleotides matching TRBD1. V shed 5 bases, J shed 3 bases, and the junction held 10 bases outside the gene matches. Germline CDR1 reads SGHNT; CDR2 reads YENEEA. The CDR3 is 17 amino acids. Here the CDR3 reads CASSLLGGQGYTGELFF. CDR3 bases: TGTGCCAGCAGCCTGTTGGGGGGACAGGGATACACCGGGGAGCTGTTTTTT. Full variable domain (missing parts from reference TRBV11-3 and TRBJ2-2): EAGVVQSPRYKIIEKKQPVAFWCNPISGHNTLYWYLQNLGQGPELLIRYENEEAVDDSQLPKDRFSAERLKGVDSTLKIQPAELGDSAVYLCASSLLGGQGYTGELFFGEGSRLTVL.

This clonotype was seen only a few times. The J gene is TRBJ2-1, the V gene TRBV18, with 9 nucleotides matching TRBD2. V gave up 3 bases and J gave up 0 bases; unmatched junction bases: 6. The length of the CDR3 is 17 residues. Germline CDR1 KGHSH, CDR2 LQKENI. The CDR3 sequence is CASSPRVSGSSYNEQFF. CDR3 nucleotide sequence: TGTGCCAGCTCACCCCGTGTTAGCGGGAGCTCCTACAATGAGCAGTTCTTC. Filled out from reference TRBV18 and TRBJ2-1, the complete variable domain reads NAGVMQNPRHLVRRRGQEARLRCSPMKGHSHVYWYRQLPEEGLKFMVYLQKENIIDESGMPKERFSAEFPKEGPSILRIQQVVRGDSAAYFCASSPRVSGSSYNEQFFGPGTRLTVL.

This chain uses TRBV5-1 with TRBJ2-3, with D possibly being TRBD1 or TRBD2 (5 bases each). Germline-derived CDR1 and CDR2 are SGHRS and YFSETQ. Trimming cost V 3 bases and J 6 bases, with 17 bases left between them. The CDR3 extends over 15 amino acids. The CDR3 is CASSSELGRRDTQYF. CDR3 nucleotide sequence: TGCGCCAGCAGCTCTGAGCTGGGACGCAGGGATACGCAGTATTTT.

The J gene is TRBJ2-1, the V gene TRBV20-1; 9 nucleotides line up with TRBD2. The CDR3 spans 16 residues. With V trimmed by 5 bases and J by 7 bases, 15 bases remained unmatched. Looked up from germline, CDR1 is DFQATT and CDR2 is SNEGSKA (reference sequence). The CDR3 reads CSARRGRATGRNEQFF. Written as DNA, the CDR3 is TGCAGTGCTCGCCGCGGGAGGGCTACAGGTAGGAATGAGCAGTTCTTC.

This chain connects TRBV2 to TRBJ2-1; possible D gene TRBD2, 6 bases. V lost 2 bases to trimming and J lost 4 bases, with 15 bases between them. The CDR3 extends over 16 amino acids. CDR1 is SNHLY and CDR2 is FYNNEI in the germline V gene. The chain's CDR3 is CASSEFSWDSYNEQFF. CDR3 DNA sequence: TGTGCCAGCAGTGAATTCTCGTGGGACTCATACAATGAGCAGTTCTTC.

Only a few counts were recorded for this clonotype. V usage is TRBV11-2 and J usage is TRBJ2-1, with D uncertain. Trimming cost V 5 bases and J 8 bases, with 16 bases left between them. This CDR3 is 14 amino acids long. The germline V gene encodes CDR1 SGHAT and CDR2 FQNNGV. CDR3 residues: CASSPHPGWDEQFF. DNA of the CDR3: TGTGCCAGCAGCCCCCACCCGGGTTGGGATGAGCAGTTCTTC.

The chain uses TRBV12-3 or TRBV12-4 and TRBJ2-3, with 10 bases lining up with TRBD2. CDR3 length equals 17 residues. The trim removed 3 bases at V and 7 bases at J, leaving 13 bases unmatched. In nucleotides, the CDR3 is TGTGCCAGCAGTTTCCCCAGCGGGAGGGCCCCCCGTAATACGCAGTATTTT. Protein sequence: CASSFPSGRAPRNTQYF.

This chain connects TRBV7-9 to TRBJ1-1; TRBD1 matches 7 bases. The germline gives CDR1 SEHNR, CDR2 FQNEAQ (reference sequence). J gave up 1 base and V 9 bases, and 17 bases lay outside the gene matches. CDR3 length: 17 amino acids. CDR3 loop: CASEIAWTGEGNTEAFF. Here the CDR3 DNA reads TGTGCCAGTGAAATCGCATGGACAGGAGAGGGGAACACTGAAGCTTTCTTT.

This clonotype occurred many times. The rearrangement uses TRBV5-1 and TRBJ2-1, with D uncertain. V lost 5 bases to trimming and J lost 0 bases, with 6 bases between them. CDR3 length: 13 residues. From germline, CDR1 is SGHRS and CDR2 YFSETQ. CDR3 loop: CASRGYSYNEQFF. CDR3 in DNA: TGCGCCAGCAGAGGGTACTCCTACAATGAGCAGTTCTTC.

V is TRBV6-2 or TRBV6-3 and J is TRBJ2-7, with D uncertain. This CDR3 region has 13 residues. V dropped 0 bases and J dropped 4 bases, with 7 bases sitting between them. Germline V gives CDR1 MNHEY, CDR2 SVGEGT. The CDR3 loop is CASSYSYGYEQYF. In DNA form, the CDR3 reads TGTGCCAGCAGTTACTCCTACGGTTACGAGCAGTACTTC.

This sequence joins TRBV11-1 and TRBJ2-6; D possibly corresponds to TRBD2 (6 bases). The CDR3 contains 21 residues. CDR1 and CDR2 from the germline V gene are SGHAT and FQDESV (reference sequence). V was clipped by 0 bases and J by 2 bases, with 23 bases between them. The CDR3 DNA is TGTGCCAGCAGCTTAGCGCTTAAAGTCGGAGGGGCTCTTACTGGGGCCAACGTCCTGACTTTC. Residues: CASSLALKVGGALTGANVLTF. The full variable domain, in which reference TRBV11-1 and TRBJ2-6 provide the parts outside the CDR3, is EAEVAQSPRYKITEKSQAVAFWCDPISGHATLYWYRQILGQGPELLVQFQDESVVDDSQLPKDRFSAERLKGVDSTLKIQPAELGDSAMYLCASSLALKVGGALTGANVLTFGAGSRLTVL.

This clonotype was recorded a few times. The chain links TRBV7-9 to TRBJ1-5; 7 bases fit TRBD1. Unmatched junction bases numbered 7, after V lost 5 bases and J lost 0 bases. Germline assignment: CDR1 SEHNR and CDR2 FQNEAQ (reference sequence). CDR3 length equals 16 residues. CDR3 DNA sequence: TGTGCCAGCAGCCCTTCGACAGGGAATAGCAATCAGCCCCAGCATTTT. Translation: CASSPSTGNSNQPQHF. Variable domain in full (rest from reference TRBV7-9 and TRBJ1-5): DTGVSQNPRHKITKRGQNVTFRCDPISEHNRLYWYRQTLGQGPEFLTYFQNEAQLEKSRLLSDRFSAERPKGSFSTLEIQRTEQGDSAMYLCASSPSTGNSNQPQHFGDGTRLSIL.

This clonotype has just a few counts. The genes are TRBV4-2 and TRBJ2-7; tentatively, D is TRBD2 (5 bases). Germline-derived CDR1 and CDR2 are LGHNA and YNFKEQ. Trimming pared 0 bases from V and 0 bases from J, leaving 9 bases between. The CDR3 has 15 amino acids. DNA of the CDR3: TGTGCCAGCAGCCAAGATTCGGGGATCTCCTACGAGCAGTACTTC. Protein sequence: CASSQDSGISYEQYF.

The rearrangement uses TRBV20-1 and TRBJ2-3; the D is unclear. The length of the CDR3 is 13 residues. Germline V lookup: CDR1 DFQATT, CDR2 SNEGSKA (reference sequence). V was clipped by 6 bases and J by 3 bases, with 13 bases between them. The CDR3 protein is CSAPSFGTDTQYF. The CDR3 bases are TGCAGTGCCCCCTCTTTTGGTACAGATACGCAGTATTTT.